These 7 T cell receptor beta chains were sequenced from one sample in a study of early T cells in non-severe SARS-CoV-2 infection. TCRdb re-called the 5' RACE reads with MiXCR, one entry per CDR3 protein. The sample shows roughly 80,000 distinct CDR3 sequences, more than 7.5% of them seen only once. What was sequenced was whole blood. Receptors were obtained from an adult who was a healthcare worker with PCR-confirmed SARS-CoV-2 infection or an uninfected control (not recorded which).

The sample holds a few counts of this clonotype. The chain employs TRBV19 and TRBJ2-7; 10 positions agree with TRBD2. Germline loops: CDR1 LNHDA, CDR2 SQIVND (reference sequence). V lost 5 bases and J lost 3; bases outside the gene matches: 4. CDR3 length: 14 amino acids. For the CDR3, the DNA is TGTGCCAGTAGTCCTAGCGGGAGCCTCTACGAGCAGTACTTC. Encoded protein: CASSPSGSLYEQYF.

The sample holds many counts of this clonotype. This rearrangement joins TRBV20-1 to TRBJ1-4; D call uncertain. The V end was cut by 3 bases, the J end by 4 bases, with 3 bases between. This CDR3 spans 11 amino acids. The germline V gene encodes CDR1 DFQATT and CDR2 SNEGSKA (reference sequence). The chain's CDR3 is CSASLNEKLFF. DNA for the CDR3: TGCAGTGCTAGCCTTAATGAAAAACTGTTTTTT.

This clonotype was picked up many times. J is TRBJ2-7 and V is TRBV27; 8 bases agree with TRBD1. Germline trimming cut 6 bases from V and 2 bases from J; bases unmatched to any gene: 6. This CDR3 is built from 14 residues. Germline CDR1 and CDR2: MNHEY and SMNVEV (reference sequence). The CDR3 sequence: CASRTGTGPYEQYF. The CDR3 DNA follows: TGTGCCAGCAGAACCGGGACAGGACCCTACGAGCAGTACTTC.

This clonotype was counted many times. The chain is built from TRBV7-9 and TRBJ1-4; weak D call: TRBD1 (5 bases). The V gene lost 6 bases and the J gene lost 5 bases, with 13 bases spanning the gap. The CDR3 is 14 amino acids. CDR1 is SEHNR, CDR2 FQNEAQ, per germline (reference sequence). CDR3 DNA: TGTGCCAGCAGTCGGGGGTCGACGAATGAAAAACTGTTTTTT. It specifies CASSRGSTNEKLFF. The full variable domain, its missing parts supplied by reference TRBV7-9 and TRBJ1-4, is DTGVSQNPRHKITKRGQNVTFRCDPISEHNRLYWYRQTLGQGPEFLTYFQNEAQLEKSRLLSDRFSAERPKGSFSTLEIQRTEQGDSAMYLCASSRGSTNEKLFFGSGTQLSVL.

This clonotype was counted many times. The chain is built from TRBV6-1 and TRBJ2-5, with 8 bases fitting TRBD2. Germline CDR1 reads MNHNS; CDR2 reads SASEGT. The ends lost 7 bases at V and 2 bases at J; junction bases unmatched: 9. The CDR3 length is 15 residues. This CDR3 reads CASTGGWRKQETQYF. CDR3 DNA: TGTGCCAGCACGGGGGGGTGGCGGAAACAAGAGACCCAGTACTTC.

This clonotype has at least ten counts. The chain recombines TRBV4-1 with TRBJ2-1; D could derive from TRBD1 or TRBD2 (6 bases each). The V and J ends lost 3 bases and 2 bases respectively, with 8 bases between them. Germline CDR1 MGHRA, CDR2 YSYEKL. This CDR3 spans 14 amino acids. CDR3 region: CASSQRGAYNEQFF. The CDR3 DNA is TGCGCCAGCAGCCAGAGGGGGGCCTACAATGAGCAGTTCTTC.

The table lists this clonotype with a count of one. One end of the junction varies from germline; a read error may be responsible. The V and J genes are TRBV27 and TRBJ1-5, with no clear D. Germline loops: CDR1 MNHEY, CDR2 SMNVEV (reference sequence). This CDR3 spans 11 amino acids. CDR3 region: CASGRFQPQHF. Written as DNA, the CDR3 is TGTGCCAGCGGTCGTTTTCAGCCCCAGCATTTC.